This T cell receptor (beta chain) was sequenced in a study of blood T cell repertoires in COVID-19. Participants' reported clinical history set cohort assignment. Germline V gene sequence: CDR1 MDHEN, CDR2 SYDVKM. The CDR3 runs to 12 residues. V lost 1 base and J lost 12, with 9 bases in between. Here immunoSEQ multiplex PCR was the method, and the copy in TCRdb shows in-frame clones only, minus some. The table has about 260,000 clones, about 81% seen once; the top ten hold under 5%. The V and J genes are TRBV28 and TRBJ1-4; no clear D. The sample comprised PBMCs or T cells enriched from blood (not recorded which). The sequence was obtained from a man aged 30 to 39 with acute COVID-19. The CDR3 sequence is CASSLLVGELFF. The CDR3 nucleotides read TGTGCCAGCAGTTTATTGGTCGGTGAACTGTTTTTT.